Sequencing of this TCR beta chain was carried out in a study of cytomegalovirus exposure and HLA in healthy donors. Study-level results: The likely origin of a cluster of highly shared sequence variants was a sequencing artifact. Listed as cytomegalovirus-associated were roughly 180 TCR beta chains.

Healthy bone marrow donors made up the donor group. Primers included in the PCR were 60 Vbeta and 13 Jbeta primers. How the authors handled the data: Tens of millions of unique TCR beta chains, roughly 11 million shared, were counted in a later analysis. The protocol was immunoSEQ multiplex PCR, while the TCRdb copy is restricted to in-frame clones and leaves out a portion. V and J calls plus clone size are reproduced from that table; the DNA served to infer D and trimming. The profile shows about 150,000 clones, more than 60% of them singletons. Notes on this clone: Antigen: not known.

Sample: PBMCs. This receptor was obtained from a male donor in good health and CMV-seronegative.

The CDR3 is CATSRPPAEDSGELFF. The CDR3 nucleotides are TGTGCCACCAGCAGACCCCCCGCGGAGGACTCCGGGGAGCTGTTTTTT. The chain is built from TRBV15 and TRBJ2-2; D is perhaps TRBD2 (5 bases). The V end lost 2 bases, the J end lost 6 bases, and 16 bases lay between the germline ends. This CDR3 is built from 16 residues. From germline, CDR1 is LNHNV and CDR2 YYDKDF (reference sequence).